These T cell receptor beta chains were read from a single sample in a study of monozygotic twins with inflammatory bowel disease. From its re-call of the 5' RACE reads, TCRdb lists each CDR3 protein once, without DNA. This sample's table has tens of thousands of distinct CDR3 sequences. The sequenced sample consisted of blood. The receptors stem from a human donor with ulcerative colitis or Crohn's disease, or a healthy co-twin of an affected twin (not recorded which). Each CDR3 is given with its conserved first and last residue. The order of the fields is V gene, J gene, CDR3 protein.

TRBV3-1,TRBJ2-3,CASSQSNLDTQYF
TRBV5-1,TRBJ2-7,CASSPGLAGYYEQYF
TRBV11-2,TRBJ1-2,CASSLAAGIYGYTF
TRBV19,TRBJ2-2,CASKMRESSGELFF
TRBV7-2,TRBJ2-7,CASSQPRAAAYEQYF
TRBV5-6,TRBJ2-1,CASSPEWGRGGAEQFF
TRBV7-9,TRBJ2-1,CASSTETGNRGNEQFF
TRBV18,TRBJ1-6,CASSPFRDRPPALHF
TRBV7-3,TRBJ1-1,CASSLGGDTEAFF
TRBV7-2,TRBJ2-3,CASSWNTDTQYF
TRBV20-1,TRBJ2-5,CSARGSGGAMKETQYF
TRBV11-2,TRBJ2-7,CASSISYEQYF
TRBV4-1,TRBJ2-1,CASSLEGASNEQFF
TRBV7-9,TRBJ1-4,CASSWEGTNEKLFF
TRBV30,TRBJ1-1,CAWSVPLGDTEAFF
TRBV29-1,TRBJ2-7,CSFSGLAVGEQYF
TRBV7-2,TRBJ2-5,CASSLVIETQYF
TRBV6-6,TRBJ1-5,CASRADRGRQPQHF
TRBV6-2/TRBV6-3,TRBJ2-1,CASTLSGDNEQFF
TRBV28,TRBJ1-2,CASSSGFLGGYTF
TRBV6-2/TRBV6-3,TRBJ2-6,CASMSAGANVLTF
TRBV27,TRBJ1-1,CASSLYRGTEAFF
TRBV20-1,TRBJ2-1,CSASSRVGGEVQFF
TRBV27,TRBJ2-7,CASRTRTGKQYF
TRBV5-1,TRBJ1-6,CASKNDGSPLHF
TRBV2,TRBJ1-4,CASIPTANEKLFF
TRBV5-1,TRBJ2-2,CASNGLAGGPGELFF
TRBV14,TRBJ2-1,CASSPRGGSVYNEQFF
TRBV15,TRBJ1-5,CATSRDHSNQPQHF
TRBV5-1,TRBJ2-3,CASSLSGSGDTQYF
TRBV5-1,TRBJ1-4,CASSTTGGLATNEKLFF
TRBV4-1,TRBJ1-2,CASSQEGAFLGYTF
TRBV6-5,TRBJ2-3,CASSYLGLPTDTQYF
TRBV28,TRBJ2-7,CASRSGNLYEQYF
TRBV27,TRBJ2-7,CASSLRTSGIRSYEQYF
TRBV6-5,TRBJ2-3,CASGWTPTDTQYF
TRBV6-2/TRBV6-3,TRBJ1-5,CASSYAGGYSNQPQHF
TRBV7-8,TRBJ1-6,CASSLVPGGDSPLHF
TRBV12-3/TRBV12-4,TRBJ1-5,CASSYTGVRQPQHF
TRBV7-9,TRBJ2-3,CASRPGQAGASTDTQYF
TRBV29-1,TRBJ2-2,CSVLTAGYNTGELFF
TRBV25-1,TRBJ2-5,CASSELQPELRETQYF
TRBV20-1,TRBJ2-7,CSAPDRETYDQYF
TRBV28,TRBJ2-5,CASAVYTLHHHRDSRDQETQYF
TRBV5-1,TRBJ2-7,CASSLGLAGQYEQYF